The next 27 T cell receptor beta chains were all read from a single sample in a study of Ad26.COV2.S vaccination and SARS-CoV-2 variants (dated by TCRdb to 2020 to 2023). Library preparation was by the immunoSEQ multiplex PCR assay. In TCRdb, the immuneACCESS table is reduced to in-frame sequences with V and J assigned. These tables do not hold every clone; where another copy was compared, an unresolved V gene accounts for under half, and the others remain unexplained. Counted in this sample were nearly 400,000 clones; over 75% of them appeared once. In total, the top ten clones hold 1.9% of the sample. Sample treatment or condition, as interpreted from the label and publication: some 19 received Ad26.COV2.S at low or high dose, single or two shots; a few received placebo; per-sample allocation not given. For vaccine and placebo recipients, the sequenced repertoires came from samples collected on day 63 after the first injection.

The sequencing used peripheral blood, collected in a trial of Ad26.COV2.S vaccine versus placebo. These receptors all come from a person aged 18-65 years who received the Ad26.COV2.S COVID-19 vaccine or a placebo.

V gene TRBV6-5 combines with J gene TRBJ2-1; D not resolved. CDR1 is MNHEY, CDR2 SVGAGI, per germline. Trimming took off 2 bases at V and 4 bases at J, with 12 bases between the two ends. CDR3 length: 15 residues. In nucleotides, the CDR3 is TGTGCCAGCAGTTACGTTCCCCTGGGTTACAATGAGCAGTTCTTC. As protein: CASSYVPLGYNEQFF.

The chain employs TRBV30 and TRBJ2-7; TRBD1 might be the D (7 bases). V was cut by 4 bases and J by 2 bases, with 21 bases left in between. This CDR3 has 16 residues. Germline V gene data show CDR1 as GTSNPN and CDR2 as SVGIG (reference sequence). The CDR3 is CAWTPRGGTVPYEQYF. CDR3 bases: TGTGCCTGGACTCCCAGAGGGGGGACAGTCCCCTACGAGCAGTACTTC.

Only one count was recorded for this clone. This sequence joins TRBV24-1 and TRBJ2-1; D not certain. This CDR3 contains 15 residues. The germline gives CDR1 KGHDR, CDR2 SFDVKD. Trimming cost V 3 bases and J 5 bases, with 13 bases left between them. CDR3 sequence reads: CATSDLQTANNEQFF. The CDR3 nucleotides read TGTGCCACCAGTGATCTCCAGACGGCCAACAATGAGCAGTTCTTC.

The chain links TRBV12-5 to TRBJ1-3; D may be TRBD1 (6 bases). Trimming cost V 1 base and J 2 bases, with 12 bases left between them. The CDR3 is made up of 16 amino acids. Germline assignment: CDR1 LGHNT and CDR2 FRNRAP. The CDR3 is CASGLAFPGAGNTIYF. As DNA, the CDR3 is TGTGCTAGTGGTTTGGCCTTCCCAGGGGCTGGAAACACCATATATTTT.

The chain joins TRBV6-1 to TRBJ2-6; D not certain. This CDR3 region has 15 residues. CDR1 is MNHNS and CDR2 is SASEGT in the germline V gene. Trimming left V 1 base short and J 0 bases short, with 4 bases between. In DNA form, the CDR3 reads TGTGCCAGCAGTGAAGAAATCTCTGGGGCCAACGTCCTGACTTTC. This codes for CASSEEISGANVLTF.

The V and J genes are TRBV18 and TRBJ1-2, with 9 bases that match TRBD1. CDR1 is KGHSH, CDR2 LQKENI, per germline. V gave up 5 bases and J gave up 7 bases; unmatched junction bases: 11. The CDR3 totals 15 residues. CDR3: CASSYRDRDWSGYTF. In DNA form, the CDR3 reads TGTGCCAGCTCATACCGGGACAGGGATTGGAGTGGCTACACCTTC.

The gene calls are TRBV13 and TRBJ2-1; TRBD2 matches at 11 bases. Trimming cost V 3 bases and J 4 bases; bases outside gene matches: 8. This CDR3 comprises 17 residues. CDR1 PRHDT and CDR2 FYEKMQ come from the germline V gene (reference sequence). CDR3 DNA sequence: TGTGCCAGCAGCTTTTCTCTAGCGGGAGGTGGGTACAATGAGCAGTTCTTC. Translated, it gives CASSFSLAGGGYNEQFF.

This clone appeared once. This chain uses TRBV5-1 with TRBJ1-2; TRBD1 matches 7 bases. Germline CDR1 and CDR2: SGHRS and YFSETQ. The J segment lost 6 bases and the V segment lost 4 bases, leaving 15 bases of the junction unmatched. This CDR3 is built from 16 residues. The CDR3 nucleotides read TGCGCCAGCAGCCACGCCGGGATTGGGACAGCGGATGGCTACACCTTC. As protein: CASSHAGIGTADGYTF.

A single count supports this clone. V usage is TRBV12-3 or TRBV12-4 and J usage is TRBJ1-1; D gene uncertain. Trimming cost V 6 bases and J 0 bases, with 8 bases left between them. There are 13 residues in the CDR3. The CDR3 region has the DNA TGTGCCAGCAGCCCAACGGTGAACACTGAAGCTTTCTTT. Its translation is CASSPTVNTEAFF.

In this sample, this clone turned up once. Other nucleotide sequences from this sample produce the same CDR3. V gene TRBV30 combines with J gene TRBJ1-1, with D possibly matching TRBD1 (6 bases). CDR1 is GTSNPN and CDR2 is SVGIG in the germline V gene (reference sequence). Deletions cut 2 bases from V and 3 bases from J, with 10 bases between. The CDR3 spans 13 residues. As DNA, the CDR3 is TGTGCCTGGAGTCGTGGGGGCGACACTGAAGCTTTCTTT. Translating gives CAWSRGGDTEAFF.

The chain couples TRBV4-3 to TRBJ2-5; D is perhaps TRBD1 (5 bases). V lost 6 bases and J 5 bases, leaving 13 bases between the germline ends. The germline V gene encodes CDR1 LGHNA and CDR2 YSLEER. The CDR3 consists of 13 residues. The CDR3 loop is CASSPKGIETQYF. The CDR3 DNA reads as TGCGCCAGCAGTCCCAAGGGGATCGAGACCCAGTACTTC.

The chain couples TRBV5-6 to TRBJ2-5, with TRBD2 matching over 10 bases. The CDR3 runs to 15 residues. J gave up 4 bases and V 4 bases, and 7 bases lay outside the gene matches. Germline CDR1 and CDR2: SGHDT and YYEEEE. Here the CDR3 DNA reads TGTGCCAGCAGCACCCCGGGACTAGCGAGAGAGACCCAGTACTTC. The encoded protein is CASSTPGLARETQYF.

This chain uses TRBV7-9 with TRBJ1-4; 7 positions agree with TRBD1. The V segment lost 1 base and the J segment 2 bases; nucleotides outside the gene matches: 4. The CDR3 runs to 16 residues. Germline CDR1 SEHNR, CDR2 FQNEAQ (reference sequence). The CDR3 DNA is TGTGCCAGCAGCTTAGGGAGACAGGGTACTAATGAAAAACTGTTTTTT. It translates to CASSLGRQGTNEKLFF.

The V call is TRBV5-4, the J call TRBJ2-7, with D unresolved. Deletions cut 1 base from V and 5 bases from J, with 4 bases between. This CDR3 region has 11 residues. CDR1 and CDR2 (germline): SGHNT, YYREEE (reference sequence). The CDR3 spells CASSLWNEQYF. Here the CDR3 DNA reads TGTGCCAGCAGCTTGTGGAACGAGCAGTACTTC.

This chain joins TRBV4-1 and TRBJ2-1; 12 bases are shared with TRBD2. This CDR3 spans 18 amino acids. CDR1 is MGHRA and CDR2 is YSYEKL in the germline V gene. The V segment lost 1 base and the J segment 0 bases; nucleotides outside the gene matches: 4. CDR3 protein: CASSQGTSGRISYNEQFF. DNA for the CDR3: TGCGCCAGCAGCCAAGGTACTAGCGGGAGGATCTCCTACAATGAGCAGTTCTTC.

This chain connects TRBV30 to TRBJ2-3, with D uncertain. Between the trimmed V and J ends, which lost 3 bases and 1 base, there was a span of 5 bases. From germline, CDR1 is GTSNPN and CDR2 SVGIG (reference sequence). The CDR3 consists of 12 residues. CDR3 residues: CAWSPGTDTQYF. DNA for the CDR3: TGTGCCTGGAGCCCGGGCACAGATACGCAGTATTTT.

This clone was seen at least ten times. The chain links TRBV6-4 to TRBJ2-1; D is possibly TRBD2 (5 bases). V lost 2 bases, J lost 3 bases, and 5 bases lay in between. Germline V CDR1 and CDR2: MRHNA, SNTAGT. The CDR3 consists of 13 residues. CDR3 loop: CASSDGSYNEQFF. The CDR3 nucleotides read TGTGCCAGCAGTGACGGGAGCTACAATGAGCAGTTCTTC.

This clone was counted ten times or more. The rearrangement uses TRBV11-2 and TRBJ1-1; 7 bases are a match to TRBD1. V was pared by 1 base and J by 3 bases, with 5 bases of the junction left unmatched. The CDR3 contains 15 residues. The germline gives CDR1 SGHAT, CDR2 FQNNGV. This CDR3 is CASSLGRQGDTEAFF. DNA of the CDR3: TGTGCCAGCAGCTTAGGCCGACAGGGTGACACTGAAGCTTTCTTT.

The V and J genes are TRBV29-1 and TRBJ2-2; 7 bases line up with TRBD2. Germline V gene data show CDR1 as SQVTM and CDR2 as ANQGSEA. CDR3 length: 13 residues. Trimming removed 6 bases from V and 4 bases from J; junction bases left unmatched: 5. As DNA, the CDR3 is TGCAGCGTCCGACTAGCAGGCACCGGGGAGCTGTTTTTT. Translating it yields CSVRLAGTGELFF.

The rearrangement links TRBV3-1 (or the pseudogene TRBV3-2) to TRBJ2-7; 8 bases map to TRBD1. Germline V gene lookup returns CDR1 LGHDT and CDR2 YNNKEL (reference sequence). The CDR3 length is 15 residues. V gave up 0 bases and J gave up 7 bases; unmatched junction bases: 8. This chain's CDR3 is CASSQDTVRGQEQYF. The CDR3 DNA sequence: TGTGCCAGCAGCCAAGATACAGTCAGGGGGCAAGAGCAGTACTTC.

The chain's CDR3 is CASSLYSGRVYNEQFF. DNA for the CDR3: TGTGCCAGCAGTTTATATAGCGGGAGGGTCTACAATGAGCAGTTCTTC. The V gene is TRBV28, the J gene TRBJ2-1, with 11 bases aligning to TRBD2. Germline CDR1 reads MDHEN; CDR2 reads SYDVKM. This CDR3 region has 16 residues. V shed 1 base, J shed 3 bases, and the junction held 2 bases outside the gene matches.

The CDR3 is CASRPRIAGGVSLYNEQFF. DNA of the CDR3: TGTGCCAGCAGACCCCGCATTGCGGGAGGGGTTTCACTCTACAATGAGCAGTTCTTC. The chain has TRBV7-2 and TRBJ2-1; TRBD2 matches 9 bases. The CDR3 has 19 residues. V shed 6 bases, J shed 3 bases, and the junction held 18 bases outside the gene matches. CDR1 is SGHTA, CDR2 FQGNSA, per germline.

The gene calls are TRBV11-3 and TRBJ2-7, with D tentatively TRBD1 or TRBD2 (5 bases each). This CDR3 contains 15 residues. Germline assignment: CDR1 SGHNT and CDR2 YENEEA. The V gene lost 6 bases and the J gene lost 1 base, with 16 bases spanning the gap. This CDR3 is CASRSGTAKSYEQYF. The CDR3 bases are TGTGCCAGCAGATCCGGGACCGCCAAATCCTACGAGCAGTACTTC.

This clone showed up just once. The genes are TRBV5-6 and TRBJ1-2; 9 bases are shared with TRBD1. CDR1 and CDR2 (germline): SGHDT, YYEEEE. V lost 2 bases to trimming and J lost 6 bases; unmatched junction nucleotides: 2. The CDR3 runs to 13 residues. This chain's CDR3 is CASSFRQGDGYTF. The DNA of the CDR3 is TGTGCCAGCAGCTTCAGACAGGGGGATGGCTACACCTTC.

The chain combines TRBV4-2 with TRBJ2-3, with D perhaps TRBD1 or TRBD2 (5 bases each). Germline CDR1 reads LGHNA; CDR2 reads YNFKEQ. CDR3 size: 11 residues. Trimming pared 4 bases from V and 6 bases from J, leaving 5 bases between. Here the CDR3 reads CASSRGDTQYF. CDR3 nucleotides: TGTGCCAGCAGCCGGGGGGATACGCAGTATTTT.

The chain recombines TRBV5-5 with TRBJ1-5; D is ambiguous. This CDR3 region has 13 residues. Between the trimmed V and J ends, which lost 4 bases and 7 bases, there was a span of 12 bases. Germline V gives CDR1 SGHKS, CDR2 YYEKEE (reference sequence). Here the CDR3 reads CASSPVTGQPQHF. DNA for the CDR3: TGTGCCAGCAGCCCGGTGACGGGACAGCCCCAGCATTTT.

The gene calls are TRBV5-5 and TRBJ1-1; a weak D match, TRBD1 (6 bases). V shed 4 bases and J shed 5 bases, with 15 bases lying between them. The CDR3 runs to 14 residues. The germline V gene has CDR1 SGHKS and CDR2 YYEKEE (reference sequence). CDR3 nucleotides: TGTGCCAGCAGCGTGGAGGGGGTGTGGACTGAAGCTTTCTTT. Its translation: CASSVEGVWTEAFF.